This entry lists 18 T cell receptor beta chains sequenced from one sample in a study of blood T cell repertoires in COVID-19. Produced via immunoSEQ multiplex PCR; TCRdb's table is partial and in-frame only. The table includes about 130,000 clones, 75% to 90% detected once. Material: peripheral blood. The receptors were gathered from a woman of 80 years or more with COVID-19, enrolled during active disease.

The chain combines TRBV2 with TRBJ2-5; D unresolved. This CDR3 has 13 residues. Trimming removed 8 bases at V and 0 bases at J, with 10 bases between. The germline CDR1 and CDR2 sequences are SNHLY and FYNNEI. The CDR3 sequence is CASSPGNQETQYF. In nucleotides, the CDR3 is TGTGCCAGCTCGCCGGGTAACCAAGAGACCCAGTACTTC.

The V call is TRBV7-9, the J call TRBJ1-3; no definite D call. Trimming pared 8 bases from V and 1 base from J, leaving 15 bases between. Germline loops: CDR1 SEHNR, CDR2 FQNEAQ (reference sequence). The CDR3 runs 15 residues. The CDR3 DNA is TGTGCCAGCGGAATTAATGGAGTGTCTGGAAACACCATATATTTT. Its protein is CASGINGVSGNTIYF.

This clone ranks as medium-sized. The chain has TRBV6-2 or TRBV6-3 and TRBJ2-3, with D tentatively TRBD2 (5 bases). In germline, CDR1 is MNHEY, CDR2 SVGEGT. This CDR3 comprises 13 residues. V lost 3 bases to trimming and J lost 3 bases, with 7 bases between them. The DNA of the CDR3 is TGTGCCAGCAGTTATCGGGAAACAGATACGCAGTATTTT. Its translation is CASSYRETDTQYF.

J is TRBJ2-2 and V is TRBV5-5, with TRBD2 matching 10 bases. The CDR3 consists of 13 residues. Germline assignment: CDR1 SGHKS and CDR2 YYEKEE (reference sequence). V dropped 8 bases and J dropped 7; count of bases not matched to a gene: 5. The CDR3 loop reads CASRLAGYGELFF. In nucleotides, the CDR3 is TGTGCCAGTCGACTAGCGGGCTACGGGGAGCTGTTTTTT.

The chain couples TRBV20-1 to TRBJ2-2; D is ambiguous. Germline values: CDR1 DFQATT, CDR2 SNEGSKA (reference sequence). This CDR3 comprises 14 residues. With 3 bases removed from V and 0 bases from J, the gap between germline ends came to 8 bases. CDR3 bases: TGCAGTGCTAGTGGGCAGTCGAACACCGGGGAGCTGTTTTTT. It translates to CSASGQSNTGELFF.

This clone was detected only once. The rearrangement uses TRBV27 and TRBJ2-1, with TRBD1 matching 8 bases. V lost 8 bases, J lost 8 bases, and 8 bases stayed unmatched. The CDR3 spans 13 residues. Germline lookup yields CDR1 MNHEY and CDR2 SMNVEV (reference sequence). CDR3 coding DNA: TGTGCCAGCGCCACAGGGGGTCAGGATGAGCAGTTCTTC. Protein product: CASATGGQDEQFF.

The chain couples TRBV18 to TRBJ2-7; D gene unclear. CDR1 KGHSH and CDR2 LQKENI come from the germline V gene. CDR3 length: 11 amino acids. The ends were cut back, 6 bases at V and 7 bases at J, with 10 bases in the middle. Here the CDR3 reads CASSDVREQYF. DNA of the CDR3: TGTGCCAGCTCCGATGTGAGAGAGCAGTACTTC.

This clone was seen a handful of times. V usage is TRBV29-1 and J usage is TRBJ1-5; TRBD1 is a possible D gene (6 bases). Germline V gene sequence: CDR1 SQVTM, CDR2 ANQGSEA. The CDR3 loop spans 13 amino acids. V gave up 4 bases and J gave up 9 bases, with 16 bases separating them. CDR3 loop: CSVASEQGGPQHF. CDR3 DNA: TGCAGCGTTGCCTCCGAACAGGGCGGGCCCCAGCATTTT.

This chain uses TRBV7-9 with TRBJ1-5; 7 nucleotides align to TRBD1. In germline, CDR1 is SEHNR, CDR2 FQNEAQ (reference sequence). The CDR3 totals 15 residues. V shed 5 bases and J 6 bases; nucleotides not matched to a gene: 10. The CDR3 here is CASSQQGILGQPQHF. Written as DNA, the CDR3 is TGTGCCAGCAGCCAACAGGGGATCCTCGGTCAGCCCCAGCATTTT.

The V gene is TRBV4-2, the J gene TRBJ2-2, with D perhaps TRBD2 (6 bases). Trimming left V 1 base short and J 5 bases short, with 23 bases between. This CDR3 has 19 amino acids. Germline lookup yields CDR1 LGHNA and CDR2 YNFKEQ. CDR3 sequence reads: CASSQARGLPTGRTGELFF. The CDR3 DNA reads as TGTGCCAGCAGCCAAGCCCGGGGACTCCCAACCGGACGGACCGGGGAGCTGTTTTTT.

This chain connects TRBV19 to TRBJ2-3; 9 nucleotides match TRBD2. Looked up from germline, CDR1 is LNHDA and CDR2 is SQIVND (reference sequence). The junction had 3 bases not matched to a gene; V was cut back by 3 bases and J by 2 bases. This CDR3 is built from 15 residues. CDR3 sequence: CASSMLAGATDTQYF. CDR3 DNA: TGTGCCAGTAGTATGTTAGCGGGAGCCACAGATACGCAGTATTTT.

The chain couples TRBV27 to TRBJ2-1, with D possibly TRBD2 on 5 matching bases. The CDR3 runs 15 residues. Germline V CDR1 and CDR2: MNHEY, SMNVEV (reference sequence). V was pared by 2 bases and J by 6 bases, with 14 bases between. Here the CDR3 DNA reads TGTGCCAGCAGTTTAATTCCCCGGGGTGCCAATGAGCAGTTCTTC. It yields the protein CASSLIPRGANEQFF.

The gene calls are TRBV5-1 and TRBJ1-5; 9 bases match TRBD1. Germline values: CDR1 SGHRS, CDR2 YFSETQ. This CDR3 has 14 amino acids. J gave up 4 bases and V 5 bases, and 4 bases lay outside the gene matches. The CDR3 region is CASSAGTGNQPQHF. DNA for the CDR3: TGCGCCAGCAGTGCCGGGACAGGGAATCAGCCCCAGCATTTT.

The chain employs TRBV2 and TRBJ1-1; TRBD1 matches 12 bases. With 6 bases clipped from V and 0 bases from J, the junction kept 2 bases outside the gene matches. Per the germline V gene, CDR1 is SNHLY and CDR2 is FYNNEI. The CDR3 is made up of 15 amino acids. CDR3 DNA sequence: TGTGCCAGCAGGGGACAGGGGGCCATGAACACTGAAGCTTTCTTT. Protein: CASRGQGAMNTEAFF.

The J gene is TRBJ1-1, the V gene TRBV11-1; 7 bases fit TRBD1. Looked up from germline, CDR1 is SGHAT and CDR2 is FQDESV (reference sequence). V was pared by 3 bases and J by 0 bases, with 1 base of the junction left unmatched. CDR3 length: 14 residues. CDR3 nucleotide sequence: TGTGCCAGCAGCTTCGACAGGGTGAACACTGAAGCTTTCTTT. Its protein product is CASSFDRVNTEAFF.

This chain uses TRBV2 with TRBJ2-5; perhaps TRBD1 as D (6 bases). V was cut by 6 bases and J by 2 bases, with 13 bases left in between. This CDR3 has 14 amino acids. The germline CDR1 and CDR2 sequences are SNHLY and FYNNEI. The CDR3 nucleotides read TGTGCCAGCAGCCGACTGGGGACACAAGAGACCCAGTACTTC. It is translated as CASSRLGTQETQYF.

V gene TRBV5-8 combines with J gene TRBJ2-7; 8 bases match TRBD1. The junction had 11 bases not matched to a gene; V was cut back by 4 bases and J by 5 bases. Germline V gives CDR1 SGHTS, CDR2 YDEGEE. The CDR3 consists of 15 residues. The CDR3 here is CASSPARTGYDEQYF. DNA for the CDR3: TGTGCCAGCAGCCCTGCTAGGACAGGGTATGACGAGCAGTACTTC. Based on the CDR3 plus reference TRBV5-8 and TRBJ2-7, the full variable domain is EAGVTQSPTHLIKTRGQQATLRCSPISGHTSVYWYQQALGLGLQFLLWYDEGEERNRGNFPPRFSGRQFPNYSSELNVNALELEDSALYLCASSPARTGYDEQYFGPGTRLTVT.

J is TRBJ2-7 and V is TRBV19, with 7 bases lining up with TRBD1. Germline V gives CDR1 LNHDA, CDR2 SQIVND (reference sequence). The V segment lost 7 bases and the J segment 4 bases; nucleotides outside the gene matches: 10. This CDR3 region has 14 residues. The CDR3 sequence is CASTNPGGSYEQYF. CDR3 sequence (DNA): TGTGCCAGTACGAACCCAGGGGGAAGTTACGAGCAGTACTTC.